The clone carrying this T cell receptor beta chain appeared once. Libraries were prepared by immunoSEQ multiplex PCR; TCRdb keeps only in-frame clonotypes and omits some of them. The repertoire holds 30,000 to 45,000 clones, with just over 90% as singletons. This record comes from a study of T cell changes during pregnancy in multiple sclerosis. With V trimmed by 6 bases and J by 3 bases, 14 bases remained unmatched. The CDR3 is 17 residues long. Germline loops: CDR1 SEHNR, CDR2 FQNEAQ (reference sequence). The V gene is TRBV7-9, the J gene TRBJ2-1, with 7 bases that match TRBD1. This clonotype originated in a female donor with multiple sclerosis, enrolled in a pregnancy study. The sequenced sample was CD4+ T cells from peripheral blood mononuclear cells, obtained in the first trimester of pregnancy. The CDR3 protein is CASSHSRQGTIYNEQFF. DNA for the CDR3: TGTGCCAGCAGTCACTCTAGACAGGGTACGATCTACAATGAGCAGTTCTTC.